This T cell receptor beta chain comes out of a study of blood T cell repertoires in COVID-19. Measured with immunoSEQ multiplex PCR; TCRdb has only the in-frame clones, and not every one. The sample consists of tens of thousands of clones, around 80% of them appearing once. The ends lost 4 bases at V and 0 bases at J; junction bases unmatched: 6. Germline V lookup: CDR1 MDHEN, CDR2 SYDVKM. The CDR3 consists of 16 residues. The chain couples TRBV28 to TRBJ1-2; 9 bases map to TRBD1. This TCR was recovered from an elderly woman with acute or convalescent COVID-19. Sequences were obtained from peripheral blood. The CDR3 DNA reads TGTGCCAGCAGTTCTCCGGGACAGGGACCTAACTATGGCTACACCTTC. As protein: CASSSPGQGPNYGYTF.